These T cell receptor beta chains were read from a single sample in a study of T-cell memory formation after mild COVID-19. TCRdb called the 5' RACE reads again in MiXCR, with one record for every CDR3 protein. The data contain some 150,000 distinct CDR3 sequences, under 25% of them singletons. The sample taken for sequencing was PBMCs or a T cell subset sorted from them (not recorded which). These receptors came from an adult woman who had mild COVID-19 (a few samples of this study predate the infection). Cell type and time point are not known. CDR3s include the opening cysteine and the closing phenylalanine or tryptophan. Each record gives: D gene, J gene, clone size, V gene, CDR3 protein, CDR3 DNA. A D gene is named only where the DNA matches it firmly. Clone size is stated in some rows and not others, as once, few, many or a class when expanded.

D gene: TRBD2; J gene: TRBJ2-5; clone size: few; V gene: TRBV7-2; CDR3 protein: CASSLAGGRETQYF; CDR3 DNA: TGTGCCAGCAGCCTAGCGGGAGGGAGGGAGACCCAGTACTTC
D gene: NA; J gene: TRBJ1-1; clone size: NA; V gene: TRBV5-1; CDR3 protein: CASSWGGTEAFF; CDR3 DNA: TGCGCCAGCAGCTGGGGGGGCACTGAAGCTTTCTTT
D gene: TRBD2; J gene: TRBJ2-5; clone size: many; V gene: TRBV12-3/TRBV12-4; CDR3 protein: CASSLAQAGGETQYF; CDR3 DNA: TGTGCCAGCAGTTTAGCGCAAGCGGGGGGAGAGACCCAGTACTTC
D gene: NA; J gene: TRBJ2-1; clone size: NA; V gene: TRBV24-1; CDR3 protein: CATSDGVGDKLNEQFF; CDR3 DNA: TGTGCCACCAGTGATGGAGTTGGGGACAAACTCAATGAGCAGTTCTTC
D gene: TRBD1; J gene: TRBJ2-3; clone size: few; V gene: TRBV7-3; CDR3 protein: CASSSSGQGADTQYF; CDR3 DNA: TGTGCCAGCAGCTCCTCGGGACAGGGGGCAGATACGCAGTATTTT
D gene: NA; J gene: TRBJ2-7; clone size: few; V gene: TRBV6-5; CDR3 protein: CASSYTGTVFGEQYF; CDR3 DNA: TGTGCCAGCAGTTACACCGGGACGGTATTCGGCGAGCAGTACTTC
D gene: TRBD2; J gene: TRBJ2-1; clone size: NA; V gene: TRBV4-1; CDR3 protein: CASSQAQRGGDEQFF; CDR3 DNA: TGCGCCAGCAGCCAAGCGCAGCGGGGGGGCGATGAGCAGTTCTTC
D gene: TRBD2; J gene: TRBJ2-3; clone size: NA; V gene: TRBV4-2; CDR3 protein: CASSQPGGADDTQYF; CDR3 DNA: TGTGCCAGCAGCCAGCCGGGAGGGGCGGATGATACGCAGTATTTT
D gene: TRBD2; J gene: TRBJ2-7; clone size: NA; V gene: TRBV18; CDR3 protein: CASSPGLAGAAGEQYF; CDR3 DNA: TGTGCCAGCTCCCCGGGACTAGCGGGAGCGGCGGGAGAGCAGTACTTC
D gene: NA; J gene: TRBJ2-3; clone size: few; V gene: TRBV5-1; CDR3 protein: CASSLGDESDTQYF; CDR3 DNA: TGCGCCAGCAGCTTGGGAGATGAGTCGGATACGCAGTATTTT
D gene: TRBD1; J gene: TRBJ2-7; clone size: NA; V gene: TRBV6-2/TRBV6-3; CDR3 protein: CASIPGGHTISYEQYF; CDR3 DNA: TGTGCCAGCATCCCAGGGGGACACACGATCTCCTACGAGCAGTACTTC
D gene: NA; J gene: TRBJ1-2; clone size: few; V gene: TRBV7-2; CDR3 protein: CASSLGQGGNYGYTF; CDR3 DNA: TGTGCCAGCAGCTTGGGCCAGGGAGGAAACTATGGCTACACCTTC
D gene: NA; J gene: TRBJ2-7; clone size: NA; V gene: TRBV29-1; CDR3 protein: CSVAWAYEQYF; CDR3 DNA: TGCAGCGTTGCTTGGGCCTACGAGCAGTACTTC
D gene: TRBD1; J gene: TRBJ1-1; clone size: NA; V gene: TRBV5-1; CDR3 protein: CASSWGQGRNTEAFF; CDR3 DNA: TGCGCCAGCAGCTGGGGACAGGGCAGGAACACTGAAGCTTTCTTT